This T cell receptor (beta chain) was recorded in a study of T cells after yellow fever vaccination. The study's findings and limits: It was a small share of clonotypes that appeared in both CD4 and CD8 compartments. A weaker secondary response peaked on day 5, the primary on day 15.

Germline V lookup: CDR1 SGHDT, CDR2 YYEEEE. The CDR3 spans 16 residues. Researchers made TCR cDNA using 5'RACE template switching, and this step added a universal primer site and UMIs. TCRdb ran MiXCR on the 5' RACE reads and lists one entry per CDR3 protein. The sample has about 120,000 distinct CDR3 sequences; roughly 10% are singletons. This clonotype was counted between two and nine times. The antigen remains undetermined. A read error may account for a junction end that differs from germline. This TCR came from a man between 18 and 29 years old who received the YFV17D yellow fever vaccine. The chain is built from TRBV5-6 and TRBJ2-5, with D perhaps being TRBD1 or TRBD2 (5 bases each). Sequences were derived from CD8+ T cells sorted from PBMCs, sampled on the day of the yellow fever booster vaccination. CDR3 protein: CANSADRGVGQETQYF. CDR3 DNA sequence: TGTGCCAACAGCGCGGACCGAGGGGTTGGCCAAGAGACCCAGTACTTC.